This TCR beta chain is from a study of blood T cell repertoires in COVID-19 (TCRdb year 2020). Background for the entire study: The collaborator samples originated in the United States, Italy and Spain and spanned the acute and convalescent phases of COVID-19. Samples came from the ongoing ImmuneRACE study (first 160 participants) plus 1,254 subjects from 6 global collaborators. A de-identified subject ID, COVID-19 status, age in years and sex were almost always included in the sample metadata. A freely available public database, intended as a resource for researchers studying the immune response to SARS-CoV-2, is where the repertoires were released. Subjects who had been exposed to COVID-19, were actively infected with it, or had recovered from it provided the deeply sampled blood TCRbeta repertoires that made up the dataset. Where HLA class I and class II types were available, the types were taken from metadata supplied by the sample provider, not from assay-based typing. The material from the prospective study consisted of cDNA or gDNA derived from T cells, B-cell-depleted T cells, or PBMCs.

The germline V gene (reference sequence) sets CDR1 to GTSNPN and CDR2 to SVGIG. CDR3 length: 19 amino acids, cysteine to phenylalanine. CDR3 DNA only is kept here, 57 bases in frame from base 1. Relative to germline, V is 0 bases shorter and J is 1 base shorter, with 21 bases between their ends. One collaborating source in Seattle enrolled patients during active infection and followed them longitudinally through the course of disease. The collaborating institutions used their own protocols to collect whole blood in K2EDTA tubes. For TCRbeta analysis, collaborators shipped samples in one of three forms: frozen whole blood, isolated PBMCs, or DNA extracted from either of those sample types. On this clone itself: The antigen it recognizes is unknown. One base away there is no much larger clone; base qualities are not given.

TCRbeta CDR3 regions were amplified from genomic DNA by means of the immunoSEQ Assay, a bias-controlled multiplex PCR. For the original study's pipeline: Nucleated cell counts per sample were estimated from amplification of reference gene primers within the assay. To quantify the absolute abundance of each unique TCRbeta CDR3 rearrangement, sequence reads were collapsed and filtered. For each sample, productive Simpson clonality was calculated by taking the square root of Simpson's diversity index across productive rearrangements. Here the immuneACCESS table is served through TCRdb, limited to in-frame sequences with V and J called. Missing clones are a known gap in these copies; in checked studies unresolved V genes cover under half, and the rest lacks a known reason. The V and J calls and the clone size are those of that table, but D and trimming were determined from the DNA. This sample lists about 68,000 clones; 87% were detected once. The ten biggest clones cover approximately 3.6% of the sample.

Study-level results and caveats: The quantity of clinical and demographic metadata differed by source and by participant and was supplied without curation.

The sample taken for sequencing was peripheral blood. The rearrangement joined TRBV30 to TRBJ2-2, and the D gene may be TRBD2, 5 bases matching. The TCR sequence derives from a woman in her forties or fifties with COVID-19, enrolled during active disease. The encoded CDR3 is CAWSVKVGLAVLNTGELFF. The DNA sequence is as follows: TGTGCCTGGAGTGTAAAGGTGGGCCTAGCTGTACTGAACACCGGGGAGCTGTTTTTT.